These 4 T cell receptor beta chains originate from one sample sequenced in a study of blood T cell repertoires in COVID-19. Here immunoSEQ multiplex PCR was the method, and the copy in TCRdb shows in-frame clones only, minus some. The repertoire has some 400,000 clones, roughly nine tenths of them found once; the top ten carry around 1.7%. Sequenced input: PBMCs or T cells enriched from blood (not recorded which). All receptors derive from a woman in her twenties or thirties who had recovered from COVID-19.

This rearrangement joins TRBV27 to TRBJ1-4; 9 bases fit TRBD1. CDR3 length equals 16 residues. From germline, CDR1 is MNHEY and CDR2 SMNVEV (reference sequence). V lost 5 bases, J lost 8 bases, and 12 bases stayed unmatched. The CDR3 region has the DNA TGTGCCAGCAGTCTCCGGGACAGGGAAAGATACGAAAAACTGTTTTTT. Translation: CASSLRDRERYEKLFF.

V gene TRBV19 combines with J gene TRBJ1-2, with 7 bases matching TRBD1. The V segment lost 6 bases and the J segment 0 bases; nucleotides outside the gene matches: 13. CDR3 length equals 17 residues. Germline V gene data show CDR1 as LNHDA and CDR2 as SQIVND (reference sequence). The CDR3: CASRGARDRDTNYGYTF. In DNA, the CDR3 is TGTGCCAGTAGAGGGGCGCGGGACAGAGATACTAACTATGGCTACACCTTC.

V and J are TRBV4-2 and TRBJ1-6; D is possibly TRBD1 (6 bases). The CDR3 spans 20 residues. Germline values: CDR1 LGHNA, CDR2 YNFKEQ. The V end was cut by 0 bases, the J end by 1 base, with 19 bases between. CDR3 sequence: CASSQERGNRVGSYNSPLHF. The CDR3 DNA sequence: TGTGCCAGCAGCCAAGAACGGGGAAACAGGGTAGGGTCCTATAATTCACCCCTCCACTTT.

This chain links TRBV3-1 (or the pseudogene TRBV3-2) with TRBJ1-3; D is perhaps TRBD1 (5 bases). This CDR3 has 15 residues. Germline CDR1 and CDR2: LGHDT and YNNKEL (reference sequence). The germline V and J ends were trimmed by 0 bases and 4 bases, with 10 bases remaining between them. In DNA form, the CDR3 reads TGTGCCAGCAGCCAAGATGACGGGGGAGGAAACACCATATATTTT. Residues: CASSQDDGGGNTIYF.